The T cell receptor beta chain under discussion was sequenced for a study of shared clonotypes between healthy human individuals. Study-level results: In general, naive subsets displayed greater estimated richness than memory subsets did. Clonotypes shared by all four sorted-subset donors had higher generation probabilities than non-shared clonotypes.

With regard to this clone: Antigen: not known.

As processed by the authors: Junction-only immunoSEQ sequences carried no quality scores, so filtering differed. The table came from immunoSEQ multiplex PCR; TCRdb's copy has only in-frame clones and leaves some out. V and J calls and clone size are those listed in that table; D and trimming were worked out from the DNA. The table records approximately 530,000 clones, 90% to 96% of them present only once. The receptor was derived from a woman younger than 45 in good health. The sample was naive CD4+ T cells sorted from blood. Noted subset: CD45RA+ positively selected.

CDR3 residues: CASSSTGYHEQYF. The CDR3 nucleotides are TGTGCCAGCAGCTCAACAGGGTACCACGAGCAGTACTTC. The rearrangement joins TRBV7-3 to TRBJ2-7; D may be TRBD1 (6 bases). The CDR3 covers 13 residues. Per the germline V gene, CDR1 is SGHTA and CDR2 is FQGTGA. The V and J ends lost 4 bases and 5 bases respectively, with 12 bases between them.